One sample yielded the 29 T cell receptor beta chains listed below, sequenced in a study of cytomegalovirus exposure and HLA in healthy donors. The PCR ran on 60 Vbeta and 13 Jbeta primers. Sequencing was performed with immunoSEQ multiplex PCR; in TCRdb, only in-frame clones are kept and a portion is missing. The sample shows 90,000 to 130,000 clones, around 64% of them seen only once. Sequencing input: PBMCs. Every receptor here comes from a woman aged 25 to 39 in good health and CMV-seronegative.

This chain links TRBV27 with TRBJ2-7, with TRBD1 matching 8 bases. The CDR3 totals 14 residues. With 5 bases clipped from V and 3 bases from J, the junction kept 6 bases outside the gene matches. Germline values: CDR1 MNHEY, CDR2 SMNVEV (reference sequence). CDR3 DNA: TGTGCCAGCAGTCCGGACAGGGTGAGCTACGAGCAGTACTTC. Amino acids: CASSPDRVSYEQYF.

In its sample, this clone was seen once. The CDR3 reads CASSRQGGNEQFF. The CDR3 nucleotides are TGTGCCAGCAGTAGACAGGGGGGCAATGAGCAGTTCTTC. The chain has TRBV6-5 and TRBJ2-1; the match to TRBD1 covers 9 bases. The CDR3 consists of 13 residues. The V gene's germline CDR1 is MNHEY and CDR2 SVGAGI. V shed 5 bases, J shed 6 bases, and the junction held 2 bases outside the gene matches.

The chain couples TRBV28 to TRBJ2-2, with D possibly matching TRBD2 (6 bases). Germline CDR1 reads MDHEN; CDR2 reads SYDVKM. Trimming shortened V by 5 bases and J by 11 bases, and 18 bases separated the two germline ends. The length of the CDR3 is 14 residues. CDR3 sequence (DNA): TGTGCCAGCAGTCACCTTTTAGCGGCGGGTGAGCTGTTTTTT. Translating it yields CASSHLLAAGELFF.

CDR3 sequence reads: CASSAPRTGYNYGYTF. As DNA, the CDR3 is TGTGCCAGTAGTGCGCCTCGGACAGGCTATAACTATGGCTACACCTTC. J is TRBJ1-2 and V is TRBV19; 7 bases align to TRBD1. The CDR3 totals 16 residues. Germline V CDR1 and CDR2: LNHDA, SQIVND (reference sequence). Losses at the gene ends were 5 bases for V and 1 base for J; bases not matched to a gene: 10.

The gene calls are TRBV30 and TRBJ2-1; 9 bases are shared with TRBD2. This CDR3 is 15 amino acids long. CDR1 is GTSNPN and CDR2 is SVGIG in the germline V gene (reference sequence). V gave up 2 bases and J gave up 6 bases; unmatched junction bases: 8. The CDR3 here is CAWSSGLAGPNEQFF. The CDR3 DNA follows: TGTGCCTGGAGTTCCGGGCTAGCGGGACCCAATGAGCAGTTCTTC. Drawing the rest from reference TRBV30 and TRBJ2-1, the complete variable domain is SQTIHQWPATLVQPVGSPLSLECTVEGTSNPNLYWYRQAAGRGLQLLFYSVGIGQISSEVPQNLSASRPQDRQFILSSKKLLLSDSGFYLCAWSSGLAGPNEQFFGPGTRLTVL.

This clone was observed a single time. Other DNA sequences in the same sample also yield this CDR3. J is TRBJ2-7 and V is TRBV28; TRBD1 aligns across 8 bases. CDR3 length: 13 amino acids. V lost 6 bases to trimming and J lost 3 bases; unmatched junction nucleotides: 4. Germline assignment: CDR1 MDHEN and CDR2 SYDVKM. CDR3 loop: CASSPGQGYEQYF. CDR3 sequence (DNA): TGTGCCAGCAGCCCCGGACAGGGCTACGAGCAGTACTTC.

This clone has just one count. The chain couples TRBV19 to TRBJ2-5; 9 nucleotides align to TRBD2. V trimming: 4 bases; J trimming: 2 bases; junction bases outside the gene matches: 2. Germline CDR1 reads LNHDA; CDR2 reads SQIVND (reference sequence). The CDR3 is 14 residues long. The CDR3 DNA reads as TGTGCCAGTAGTACGGCGGGAGGGCAAGAGACCCAGTACTTC. Its protein is CASSTAGGQETQYF.

The chain uses TRBV9 and TRBJ1-1; a weak D match, TRBD1 (6 bases). This CDR3 region has 13 residues. V lost 4 bases to trimming and J lost 4 bases, with 11 bases between them. The germline CDR1 and CDR2 sequences are SGDLS and YYNGEE. The CDR3 DNA reads TGTGCCAGCAGCCTTGGGACAATCACTGAAGCTTTCTTT. Amino acid sequence: CASSLGTITEAFF.

J is TRBJ2-5 and V is TRBV5-1; TRBD1 matches 10 bases. The germline V gene encodes CDR1 SGHRS and CDR2 YFSETQ. J lost 1 base, V lost 2 bases, and 5 bases had no gene match. The CDR3 has 16 amino acids. This CDR3 is CASSFGQGGIQETQYF. The CDR3 DNA sequence: TGCGCCAGCAGCTTTGGACAGGGGGGGATCCAAGAGACCCAGTACTTC.

The rearrangement links TRBV28 to TRBJ1-6; 11 bases match TRBD1. The CDR3 runs 17 residues. The germline V gene has CDR1 MDHEN and CDR2 SYDVKM. V dropped 9 bases and J dropped 4; count of bases not matched to a gene: 11. The CDR3 sequence: CASAGTGGVRYNSPLHF. CDR3 DNA sequence: TGTGCCAGTGCCGGGACAGGGGGTGTTCGGTATAATTCACCCCTCCACTTT.

In its sample, this clone was seen a few times. The chain uses TRBV7-2 and TRBJ1-4; D is unresolved. This CDR3 spans 15 amino acids. The germline V and J ends were trimmed by 1 base and 8 bases, with 14 bases remaining between them. Germline lookup yields CDR1 SGHTA and CDR2 FQGNSA. The CDR3 nucleotides are TGTGCCAGCAGCTTAGTATTGTCGGGGTACGAAAAACTGTTTTTT. Its translation is CASSLVLSGYEKLFF.

This chain uses TRBV27 with TRBJ1-5, with 9 bases matching TRBD1. The CDR3 has 14 residues. With 2 bases clipped from V and 5 bases from J, the junction kept 1 base outside the gene matches. Germline CDR1 and CDR2: MNHEY and SMNVEV (reference sequence). This CDR3 is CASSLRQGDQPQHF. CDR3 DNA: TGTGCCAGCAGTTTACGACAGGGGGATCAGCCCCAGCATTTT.

V gene TRBV7-6 combines with J gene TRBJ2-7, with a tentative D call TRBD2 (6 bases). V was pared by 1 base and J by 0 bases, with 16 bases between. Looked up from germline, CDR1 is SGHVS and CDR2 is FNYEAQ. CDR3 size: 17 residues. In nucleotides, the CDR3 is TGTGCCAGCAGCTTAGGCTTTAGCGGTTACGGCTCCTACGAGCAGTACTTC. Protein: CASSLGFSGYGSYEQYF.

J is TRBJ2-2 and V is TRBV9; 7 nucleotides line up with TRBD2. Unmatched junction bases numbered 7, after V lost 7 bases and J lost 1 base. Per the germline V gene, CDR1 is SGDLS and CDR2 is YYNGEE. This CDR3 region has 15 residues. Written as DNA, the CDR3 is TGTGCCAGCCGGAGGGCTAGCGGGAACACCGGGGAGCTGTTTTTT. This translates into CASRRASGNTGELFF.

The gene calls are TRBV6-1 and TRBJ2-1; the D gene is possibly TRBD1 (6 bases). Trimming took off 5 bases at V and 7 bases at J, with 18 bases between the two ends. Per the germline V gene, CDR1 is MNHNS and CDR2 is SASEGT. The CDR3 loop spans 15 amino acids. CDR3 sequence reads: CASSSPGGGRNEQFF. CDR3 DNA sequence: TGTGCCAGCAGTAGCCCAGGTGGGGGCAGGAATGAGCAGTTCTTC.

The rearrangement links TRBV5-4 to TRBJ2-3; 8 positions match TRBD2. V lost 5 bases, J lost 4 bases, and 9 bases stayed unmatched. The CDR3 consists of 15 residues. In germline, CDR1 is SGHNT, CDR2 YYREEE (reference sequence). The chain's CDR3 is CASRDSGSFPDTQYF. In DNA, the CDR3 is TGTGCCAGCAGGGACAGCGGGAGTTTTCCAGATACGCAGTATTTT.

The J gene is TRBJ1-1, the V gene TRBV28; 9 bases fit TRBD1. V lost 2 bases, J lost 5 bases, and 12 bases stayed unmatched. Germline assignment: CDR1 MDHEN and CDR2 SYDVKM. The CDR3 totals 17 residues. The CDR3 nucleotides are TGTGCCAGCAGTTTAATTCTATCGCCGGGACAGGGAACTGAAGCTTTCTTT. It is translated as CASSLILSPGQGTEAFF.

The rearrangement joins TRBV7-2 to TRBJ2-1; D is unresolved. Trimming shortened V by 5 bases and J by 3 bases, and 17 bases separated the two germline ends. CDR1 SGHTA and CDR2 FQGNSA come from the germline V gene. This CDR3 is 16 amino acids long. The CDR3 loop is CASSLGGRIFYNEQFF. CDR3 DNA: TGTGCCAGCAGCCTAGGTGGGCGCATATTCTACAATGAGCAGTTCTTC.

This clone has a single count. The chain links TRBV7-9 to TRBJ2-5; 8 bases are a match to TRBD2. The assigned J gene may be wrong: the sequence end matches TRBJ2-7 better. Germline CDR1 and CDR2: SEHNR and FQNEAQ (reference sequence). This CDR3 is 14 amino acids long. The CDR3 spells CASRREDLTYEQYF. The DNA of the CDR3 is TGTGCCAGCAGGCGGGAGGACCTAACCTACGAGCAGTACTTC.

The chain uses TRBV18 and TRBJ1-2, with 10 bases that match TRBD1. Germline assignment: CDR1 KGHSH and CDR2 LQKENI. V was clipped by 6 bases and J by 8 bases; unmatched bases: 15. The CDR3 covers 16 residues. As DNA, the CDR3 is TGTGCCAGCTCTCCTTCGGGACAGGGGTCCCCTTCCGGCTACACCTTC. This encodes CASSPSGQGSPSGYTF.

This chain links TRBV5-8 with TRBJ2-2, with unresolved D. With 0 bases removed from V and 1 base from J, the gap between germline ends came to 4 bases. Germline V gene lookup returns CDR1 SGHTS and CDR2 YDEGEE. The CDR3 sequence is 14 residues long. As DNA, the CDR3 is TGTGCCAGCAGCTTGGCCCAGAACACCGGGGAGCTGTTTTTT. Translated: CASSLAQNTGELFF.

This clone was found a few times. V gene TRBV11-3 combines with J gene TRBJ2-3; tentative D call: TRBD1 (5 bases). Germline V gene sequence: CDR1 SGHNT, CDR2 YENEEA. Trimming stripped 4 bases from V and 2 bases from J, with 10 bases between. The CDR3 spans 14 residues. CDR3 sequence (DNA): TGTGCCAGCAGCTCCCAGGGTGACACAGATACGCAGTATTTT. It yields the protein CASSSQGDTDTQYF.

The table lists this clone with a few counts. V usage is TRBV2 and J usage is TRBJ1-4; D is unresolved. The CDR3 totals 14 residues. Germline values: CDR1 SNHLY, CDR2 FYNNEI. V lost 8 bases, J lost 8 bases, and 18 bases lay in between. The CDR3 coding sequence is TGTGCCAGCTCGCAGGAGGTTGGTAACGAAAAACTGTTTTTT. Translated: CASSQEVGNEKLFF.

V gene TRBV4-1 combines with J gene TRBJ2-7; 10 bases map to TRBD1. In germline, CDR1 is MGHRA, CDR2 YSYEKL. The ends lost 6 bases at V and 6 bases at J; junction bases unmatched: 11. The CDR3 extends over 15 amino acids. The CDR3 sequence: CASRTQVGQGFEQYF. CDR3 coding DNA: TGCGCCAGCAGAACCCAGGTGGGACAGGGGTTCGAGCAGTACTTC.

The chain couples TRBV5-4 to TRBJ2-5, with D tentatively TRBD1 (6 bases). V shed 8 bases and J shed 4 bases, with 18 bases lying between them. CDR3 size: 14 residues. CDR1 and CDR2 (germline): SGHNT, YYREEE (reference sequence). In DNA form, the CDR3 reads TGTGCCAGTTTACTTAACAGGGACCCAGAGACCCAGTACTTC. It translates to CASLLNRDPETQYF.

The chain joins TRBV5-4 to TRBJ2-5; 8 positions match TRBD2. The germline gives CDR1 SGHNT, CDR2 YYREEE (reference sequence). The CDR3 spans 14 residues. With 3 bases clipped from V and 5 bases from J, the junction kept 6 bases outside the gene matches. CDR3 sequence: CASSSRTSSETQYF. In DNA form, the CDR3 reads TGTGCCAGCAGCTCTAGGACTAGCAGTGAGACCCAGTACTTC.

This clone came up once. This chain links TRBV4-1 with TRBJ2-2, with a possible D match to TRBD2 (6 bases). The germline V gene has CDR1 MGHRA and CDR2 YSYEKL. This CDR3 is built from 15 residues. Trimming removed 1 base at V and 9 bases at J, with 15 bases between. The DNA for the CDR3 is TGCGCCAGCAGCCAAGTGTTGGGGGAGGAGCGGGAGCTGTTTTTT. Its protein is CASSQVLGEERELFF.

Only a few counts were recorded for this clone. The rearrangement uses TRBV7-2 and TRBJ2-7, with 9 nucleotides matching TRBD2. V lost 8 bases to trimming and J lost 4 bases; unmatched junction nucleotides: 12. The V gene's germline CDR1 is SGHTA and CDR2 FQGNSA. The CDR3 is made up of 15 amino acids. The DNA of the CDR3 is TGTGCCAGCCAAACGGGGGTAGCGGGAGTTTACGAGCAGTACTTC. The encoded protein is CASQTGVAGVYEQYF.

This chain connects TRBV2 to TRBJ1-2; 7 bases fit TRBD1. V gave up 6 bases and J gave up 7 bases; unmatched junction bases: 11. Germline V gene data show CDR1 as SNHLY and CDR2 as FYNNEI. The CDR3 length is 14 residues. As DNA, the CDR3 is TGTGCCAGCAGCTGGACAGGCGAAGTAAGTGGCTACACCTTC. As protein: CASSWTGEVSGYTF.